Below are 9 T cell receptor beta chains sequenced from a single sample in a study of CD8+CD57+ T cells in acquired aplastic anemia. TCR beta VDJ and CDR3 were profiled, and genomic DNA was the template. TCRdb independently ran MiXCR on the reads; one entry per CDR3 protein. Of around 250,000 distinct CDR3 sequences listed, around three fifths are singletons. The sequencing sample was made of sorted CD4+, CD8+, or CD8+CD57+ T cells (not recorded which) from PBMCs. The receptors were gathered from a human donor with severe aplastic anemia or a healthy control (not recorded which).

This clonotype was observed at least ten times. The chain combines TRBV20-1 with TRBJ2-1; D remains ambiguous. The CDR3 totals 12 residues. V lost 6 bases and J 2 bases, leaving 8 bases between the germline ends. The germline V gene encodes CDR1 DFQATT and CDR2 SNEGSKA (reference sequence). CDR3 loop: CSASVAYNEQFF. In DNA, the CDR3 is TGCAGTGCCTCGGTAGCCTACAATGAGCAGTTCTTC.

The gene calls are TRBV6-5 and TRBJ1-4; a weak D match, TRBD1 (6 bases). Germline V gene sequence: CDR1 MNHEY, CDR2 SVGAGI. Trimming pared 5 bases from V and 10 bases from J, leaving 8 bases between. CDR3 size: 11 residues. Written as DNA, the CDR3 is TGTGCCAGCAGTCAAGGGGGAAAACTGTTTTTT. It translates to CASSQGGKLFF.

This clonotype was counted a single time. The chain links TRBV25-1 to TRBJ2-5; TRBD1 matches at 7 bases. Germline V gene sequence: CDR1 MGHDK, CDR2 SYGVNS. The V and J ends lost 5 bases and 5 bases, in that order; junction bases with no gene match: 11. The CDR3 loop spans 15 amino acids. In nucleotides, the CDR3 is TGTGCCAGCAGTCCCGACAGGGACCAGGCGGAGACCCAGTACTTC. It is translated as CASSPDRDQAETQYF.

The chain links TRBV29-1 to TRBJ1-3, with a tentative D call TRBD1 (6 bases). V was shortened by 4 bases and J by 5 bases, with 21 bases between the two germline ends. This CDR3 region has 16 residues. Germline CDR1 and CDR2: SQVTM and ANQGSEA. The CDR3 region has the DNA TGCAGCGTTGTAACGGTGACAGGACCAACTCGAAACACCATATATTTT. It yields the protein CSVVTVTGPTRNTIYF. The full variable domain, completed using reference TRBV29-1 and TRBJ1-3, is SAVISQKPSRDICQRGTSLTIQCQVDSQVTMMFWYRQQPGQSLTLIATANQGSEATYESGFVIDKFPISRPNLTFSTLTVSNMSPEDSSIYLCSVVTVTGPTRNTIYFGEGSWLTVV.

The rearrangement links TRBV12-5 to TRBJ1-1, with a weak D call TRBD1 (5 bases). The CDR3 extends over 13 amino acids. V lost 5 bases and J lost 1, with 8 bases in between. Germline CDR1 is LGHNT and CDR2 is FRNRAP. CDR3 bases: TGTGCTAGTGGTCCGGGACGGAACACTGAAGCTTTCTTT. Amino acids: CASGPGRNTEAFF.

Worth noting for this clonotype: Its ends do not fully match the called genes, so a read error is possible. This sequence joins TRBV9 and TRBJ2-4, with D possibly being TRBD1 (5 bases). Germline V gene data show CDR1 as SGDLS and CDR2 as YYNGEE. The length of the CDR3 is 11 residues. CDR3 loop: CASSVEHRMDF. CDR3 nucleotides: TGTGCCAGCAGCGTAGAGCACAGGATGGACTTC.

This rearrangement joins TRBV7-9 to TRBJ1-1, with D unresolved. V lost 7 bases and J lost 1, with 7 bases in between. Germline V gene sequence: CDR1 SEHNR, CDR2 FQNEAQ (reference sequence). The CDR3 has 12 residues. This CDR3 reads CASTQANTEAFF. CDR3 DNA sequence: TGTGCCAGCACCCAGGCGAACACTGAAGCTTTCTTT.

The genes are TRBV7-2 and TRBJ2-5; D is perhaps TRBD1 (5 bases). V was shortened by 0 bases and J by 1 base, with 9 bases between the two germline ends. The germline gives CDR1 SGHTA, CDR2 FQGNSA. There are 15 residues in the CDR3. The CDR3 nucleotides are TGTGCCAGCAGCTTAGCAGCAGGGATCCAAGAGACCCAGTACTTC. Its translation: CASSLAAGIQETQYF.

V gene TRBV19 combines with J gene TRBJ2-1; 10 bases are a match to TRBD2. This CDR3 is built from 15 residues. The J segment lost 5 bases and the V segment lost 3 bases, leaving 4 bases of the junction unmatched. Germline lookup yields CDR1 LNHDA and CDR2 SQIVND (reference sequence). This CDR3 reads CASSINSGGNNEQFF. The CDR3 DNA sequence: TGTGCCAGTAGTATTAATAGCGGGGGGAACAATGAGCAGTTCTTC.